A single sample is the source of the 32 T cell receptor beta chains below, sequenced in a study of preoperative IRX-2 immunotherapy in early breast cancer. Method: immunoSEQ multiplex PCR; TCRdb's copy keeps in-frame clones and lacks some. The table lists roughly 40,000 clones, approximately 80% of them singletons. Documented treatment: preoperative locoregional IRX-2 cytokine immunotherapy. Sequencing was performed on tumor tissue, taken after IRX-2 immunotherapy. These receptors all come from a human donor with breast cancer.

The V gene is TRBV6-8, the J gene TRBJ1-1; 7 bases are a match to TRBD1. Per germline, CDR1 MNHGY and CDR2 SAAAGT. Unmatched junction bases numbered 10, after V lost 6 bases and J lost 3 bases. The CDR3 totals 15 residues. CDR3 protein: CASRAAGGSYTEAFF. For the CDR3, the DNA is TGTGCCAGCAGGGCGGCAGGGGGGTCTTACACTGAAGCTTTCTTT.

The chain recombines TRBV18 with TRBJ1-5; D gene unclear. The V and J ends lost 2 bases and 0 bases respectively, with 11 bases between them. The CDR3 contains 16 residues. Per germline, CDR1 KGHSH and CDR2 LQKENI. The CDR3 is CASSPYGDYSNQPQHF. CDR3 bases: TGTGCCAGCTCACCATACGGGGATTATAGCAATCAGCCCCAGCATTTT.

Written as DNA, the CDR3 is TGTGCCAGTAGTTCCCCACTACACTATGGCTACACCTTC. This codes for CASSSPLHYGYTF. V is TRBV19 and J is TRBJ1-2; D not certain. V was trimmed by 5 bases and J by 3 bases, leaving 10 bases between them. This CDR3 contains 13 residues. Per the germline V gene, CDR1 is LNHDA and CDR2 is SQIVND (reference sequence).

The CDR3 loop reads CASSYSPGTYEQYF. Here the CDR3 DNA reads TGTGCCAGCAGTTACTCGCCCGGAACCTACGAGCAGTACTTC. The chain combines TRBV6-8 with TRBJ2-7; no clear D. The CDR3 is 14 amino acids. CDR1 MNHGY and CDR2 SAAAGT come from the germline V gene. Trimming stripped 0 bases from V and 2 bases from J, with 8 bases between.

V gene TRBV11-3 combines with J gene TRBJ1-5; D might be TRBD1 (6 bases). The CDR3 is made up of 15 amino acids. Germline lookup yields CDR1 SGHNT and CDR2 YENEEA. Trimming took off 5 bases at V and 0 bases at J, with 11 bases between the two ends. CDR3 nucleotides: TGTGCCAGCAGCGCACAGGGTCATAGCAATCAGCCCCAGCATTTT. Translating it yields CASSAQGHSNQPQHF.

The V gene is TRBV10-2, the J gene TRBJ2-7; 9 positions match TRBD2. CDR1 and CDR2 from the germline V gene are WSHSY and SAAADI. The ends lost 4 bases at V and 0 bases at J; junction bases unmatched: 10. The CDR3 sequence is 17 residues long. In nucleotides, the CDR3 is TGCGCCAGCAGTGTTTTTAGCGGGGGCCTTAGCTCCTACGAGCAGTACTTC. Protein sequence: CASSVFSGGLSSYEQYF.

The chain joins TRBV10-2 to TRBJ2-3; 14 bases are shared with TRBD2. Germline V gene lookup returns CDR1 WSHSY and CDR2 SAAADI. J was trimmed by 5 bases and V by 4 bases; bases with no gene match: 2. The CDR3 sequence is 15 residues long. DNA for the CDR3: TGCGCCAGCAGTGGACTAGCGGGGGGGCAAGATACGCAGTATTTT. Encoded protein: CASSGLAGGQDTQYF.

V and J are TRBV1 and TRBJ1-2. TRBV1 is a documented pseudogene. The CDR3 loop spans 14 amino acids. The CDR3 loop reads CASSPDLDNYGYTF. The CDR3 nucleotides are TGCGCCAGCAGCCCCGACCTGGATAACTATGGCTACACCTTC.

The count of this clone is one. V is TRBV10-3 and J is TRBJ2-7; D might be TRBD2 (5 bases). The CDR3 is 15 amino acids. V lost 1 base to trimming and J lost 9 bases, with 19 bases between them. Germline-derived CDR1 and CDR2 are ENHRY and SYGVKD. The chain's CDR3 is CAISEFRDLGDWQYF. The CDR3 nucleotides read TGTGCCATCAGTGAGTTTCGGGATTTAGGCGATTGGCAGTACTTC.

The gene calls are TRBV6-1 and TRBJ2-3; D not certain. Trimming removed 1 base at V and 2 bases at J, with 4 bases between. Looked up from germline, CDR1 is MNHNS and CDR2 is SASEGT. The CDR3 spans 13 residues. CDR3 DNA sequence: TGTGCCAGCAGTGAAGACACCACAGATACGCAGTATTTT. Its protein is CASSEDTTDTQYF.

J is TRBJ1-2 and V is TRBV11-3; a weak D match, TRBD1 (5 bases). Per the germline V gene, CDR1 is SGHNT and CDR2 is YENEEA. The germline V and J ends were trimmed by 3 bases and 4 bases, with 12 bases remaining between them. CDR3 length: 14 amino acids. CDR3 nucleotide sequence: TGTGCCAGCAGCTTGGGGGGGACGGTCTATGGCTACACCTTC. This translates into CASSLGGTVYGYTF.

This clone was detected only once. In nucleotides, the CDR3 is TGCGCCAGCAGTGAGTCGATCATTGAAGCTTTCTTT. Protein: CASSESIIEAFF. This chain uses TRBV10-2 with TRBJ1-1; no clear D. The CDR3 extends over 12 amino acids. Trimming pared 0 bases from V and 7 bases from J, leaving 6 bases between. CDR1 is WSHSY and CDR2 is SAAADI in the germline V gene.

The chain combines TRBV5-1 with TRBJ2-2; TRBD2 matches 8 bases. Germline V CDR1 and CDR2: SGHRS, YFSETQ. V dropped 1 base and J dropped 0; count of bases not matched to a gene: 11. This CDR3 has 19 amino acids. The CDR3 region has the DNA TGCGCCAGCAGCTTGCGGTCTAGCGGGCTATTTTCGAACACCGGGGAGCTGTTTTTT. Amino acids: CASSLRSSGLFSNTGELFF.

The chain employs TRBV6-8 and TRBJ2-5, with D perhaps matching TRBD1 or TRBD2 (5 bases each). This CDR3 region has 13 residues. V was cut by 7 bases and J by 5 bases, with 14 bases left in between. The germline gives CDR1 MNHGY, CDR2 SAAAGT. For the CDR3, the DNA is TGTGCCAGCACTCCAGTCTGGGGGGAGACCCAGTACTTC. Amino acids: CASTPVWGETQYF.

The chain recombines TRBV25-1 with TRBJ2-5; 8 positions match TRBD2. J was trimmed by 5 bases and V by 5 bases; bases with no gene match: 4. Germline V gene data show CDR1 as MGHDK and CDR2 as SYGVNS. There are 13 residues in the CDR3. The CDR3 sequence: CASSLAGKETQYF. CDR3 sequence (DNA): TGTGCCAGCAGTTTAGCGGGGAAGGAGACCCAGTACTTC.

The chain couples TRBV5-1 to TRBJ1-2; no clear D gene. Trimming took off 3 bases at V and 5 bases at J, with 14 bases between the two ends. CDR1 and CDR2 from the germline V gene are SGHRS and YFSETQ. The CDR3 is 14 amino acids. The CDR3 coding sequence is TGCGCCAGCAGCTCAGGCGAGTCGTTTTATGGCTACACCTTC. Translation: CASSSGESFYGYTF.

This chain uses TRBV28 with TRBJ1-2; no firm D call. V was cut by 9 bases and J by 2 bases, with 10 bases left in between. The length of the CDR3 is 12 residues. Germline CDR1 MDHEN, CDR2 SYDVKM. CDR3 DNA sequence: TGTGCCAGTCTAGGGCAGAACTATGGCTACACCTTC. Translating gives CASLGQNYGYTF.

The chain is built from TRBV9 and TRBJ1-5, with D uncertain. The V gene's germline CDR1 is SGDLS and CDR2 YYNGEE. This CDR3 contains 12 residues. V was shortened by 4 bases and J by 8 bases, with 10 bases between the two germline ends. CDR3 in amino acids: CASSWRPEPQHF. Written as DNA, the CDR3 is TGTGCCAGCAGCTGGAGACCGGAGCCCCAGCATTTT.

This chain links TRBV5-1 with TRBJ2-1, with 15 bases matching TRBD2. Germline V gives CDR1 SGHRS, CDR2 YFSETQ. This CDR3 region has 17 residues. After removal of 0 bases from V and 10 bases from J, the junction contained 8 bases not matched to a gene. CDR3: CASSLAPGTSGGREQFF. The CDR3 DNA is TGCGCCAGCAGCTTGGCTCCCGGGACTAGCGGGGGGAGGGAGCAGTTCTTC.

This clone was counted a single time. The chain recombines TRBV6-8 with TRBJ2-7; possible D gene TRBD1, 5 bases. Trimming stripped 10 bases from V and 2 bases from J, with 21 bases between. Germline CDR1 MNHGY, CDR2 SAAAGT. This CDR3 is 15 amino acids long. The CDR3 here is CATTITGIGAYEQYF. The CDR3 region has the DNA TGTGCCACCACCATCACAGGAATTGGGGCCTACGAGCAGTACTTC.

V is TRBV5-1 and J is TRBJ2-1; D call uncertain. Germline CDR1 is SGHRS and CDR2 is YFSETQ. This CDR3 has 15 residues. The ends were cut back, 0 bases at V and 0 bases at J, with 7 bases in the middle. CDR3 nucleotide sequence: TGCGCCAGCAGCTTGGAGATTAGCTCCTACAATGAGCAGTTCTTC. Translating it yields CASSLEISSYNEQFF.

This chain uses TRBV6-8 with TRBJ1-1; D possibly corresponds to TRBD1 (5 bases). Deletions cut 6 bases from V and 7 bases from J, with 15 bases between. CDR1 and CDR2 from the germline V gene are MNHGY and SAAAGT. The CDR3 contains 13 residues. The CDR3 DNA sequence: TGTGCCAGCAGCTTCGGGGGACGGAATGAAGCTTTCTTT. Protein product: CASSFGGRNEAFF.

The chain is built from TRBV6-8 and TRBJ2-5; possibly TRBD1 for D (6 bases). Germline values: CDR1 MNHGY, CDR2 SAAAGT. The CDR3 is 12 residues long. V was pared by 7 bases and J by 10 bases, with 16 bases between. CDR3 DNA: TGTGCCAGCACCTCGGGCCCAGGGGACCAGTACTTC. Amino acid sequence: CASTSGPGDQYF.

This clone has a handful of counts. The V and J genes are TRBV11-3 and TRBJ1-1, with unresolved D. This CDR3 comprises 15 residues. Looked up from germline, CDR1 is SGHNT and CDR2 is YENEEA. V lost 5 bases and J 0 bases, leaving 13 bases between the germline ends. The CDR3 is CASSPYTGMNTEAFF. The CDR3 nucleotides read TGTGCCAGCAGCCCCTACACTGGGATGAACACTGAAGCTTTCTTT.

The rearrangement links TRBV6-8 to TRBJ1-5, with D possibly being TRBD1 (5 bases). The V gene's germline CDR1 is MNHGY and CDR2 SAAAGT. Trimming left V 7 bases short and J 3 bases short, with 13 bases between. The length of the CDR3 is 14 residues. The CDR3 region is CASNPDRNNQPQHF. In DNA, the CDR3 is TGTGCCAGCAACCCTGACAGAAACAATCAGCCCCAGCATTTT.

This chain joins TRBV7-1 and TRBJ2-1, with D tentatively TRBD1 (5 bases). TRBV7-1 is classed as an ORF, of uncertain function. The CDR3 is 13 residues long. Trimming removed 5 bases from V and 8 bases from J, with 13 bases in between. The CDR3 sequence is CASSKPRVDEQFF. For the CDR3, the DNA is TGTGCCAGCAGCAAGCCCAGGGTCGATGAGCAGTTCTTC.

The gene calls are TRBV30 and TRBJ2-3; 10 bases align to TRBD2. The V segment lost 0 bases and the J segment 4 bases; nucleotides outside the gene matches: 4. The CDR3 covers 15 residues. Germline V CDR1 and CDR2: GTSNPN, SVGIG (reference sequence). CDR3 DNA: TGTGCCTGGAGTGTAGTAGCGGGAGGTGCAGATACGCAGTATTTT. Protein sequence: CAWSVVAGGADTQYF.

V gene TRBV14 combines with J gene TRBJ2-1; D gene unclear. V dropped 3 bases and J dropped 4 bases, with 7 bases sitting between them. The germline V gene has CDR1 SGHDN and CDR2 FVKESK. The CDR3 has 13 amino acids. The chain's CDR3 is CASSQLGYNEQFF. In nucleotides, the CDR3 is TGTGCCAGCAGCCAGTTAGGGTACAATGAGCAGTTCTTC.

The genes are TRBV7-1 and TRBJ2-1; perhaps TRBD2 as D (6 bases). TRBV7-1 belongs to the ORF category, with a function that is uncertain. The CDR3 is made up of 15 amino acids. V shed 5 bases and J shed 1 base, with 12 bases lying between them. This chain's CDR3 is CASSTHGGSYNEQFF. The CDR3, as DNA: TGTGCCAGCAGCACCCACGGGGGTTCCTACAATGAGCAGTTCTTC.

The gene calls are TRBV6-4 and TRBJ1-5; 7 bases are shared with TRBD1. With 7 bases clipped from V and 0 bases from J, the junction kept 3 bases outside the gene matches. The CDR3 length is 14 residues. Germline CDR1 MRHNA, CDR2 SNTAGT. For the CDR3, the DNA is TGTGCCAGCATAGGACAGGTTAGCAATCAGCCCCAGCATTTT. Protein sequence: CASIGQVSNQPQHF.

This sequence joins TRBV10-2 and TRBJ1-2; TRBD1 might be the D (6 bases). The length of the CDR3 is 14 residues. Germline CDR1 and CDR2: WSHSY and SAAADI. V was cut by 7 bases and J by 2 bases, with 14 bases left in between. The CDR3 loop reads CASTSGTSNYGYTF. Here the CDR3 DNA reads TGCGCCAGCACCTCCGGGACAAGCAACTATGGCTACACCTTC.

CDR3: CASSQEGRDSWQLKETQYF. In DNA form, the CDR3 reads TGTGCCAGCAGCCAAGAGGGAAGGGACAGCTGGCAGCTTAAAGAGACCCAGTACTTC. This sequence joins TRBV14 and TRBJ2-5, with 7 nucleotides matching TRBD1. The V gene's germline CDR1 is SGHDN and CDR2 FVKESK. This CDR3 is built from 19 residues. The junction had 16 bases not matched to a gene; V was cut back by 0 bases and J by 3 bases.